A selection of T cell receptor beta chains follows, all from one sample in a study of cytotoxic CD8 clonotypes in ibrutinib-treated CLL. Only in-frame clones appear in the TCRdb table, and some are missing; sequencing was by immunoSEQ multiplex PCR. Here the sample spans 270,000 or so clones, roughly 76% being singletons. The source material was PBMCs, sampled at disease progression, from a patient treated with ibrutinib. Receptors originate from a human donor with chronic lymphocytic leukemia. CDR3s include the opening cysteine and the closing phenylalanine or tryptophan. The order of the fields is clone size, D gene, J gene, V gene, CDR3 protein, CDR3 DNA. D genes are given only for firm matches. Not all rows give a size; the values are once, few, many and, for expanded clones, a class.

clone size: few
D gene: -
J gene: TRBJ1-2
V gene: TRBV27
CDR3 protein: CASSFSRDNYGYTF
CDR3 DNA: TGTGCCAGCAGTTTCAGCCGGGATAACTATGGCTACACCTTC

clone size: few
D gene: TRBD1
J gene: TRBJ1-2
V gene: TRBV4-1
CDR3 protein: CASSQVNRGDNYGYTF
CDR3 DNA: TGCGCCAGCAGCCAAGTTAACAGGGGCGACAACTATGGCTACACCTTC

clone size: few
D gene: -
J gene: TRBJ2-7
V gene: TRBV27
CDR3 protein: CASSLSKTGAREQYF
CDR3 DNA: TGTGCCAGCAGTTTATCGAAGACAGGCGCCCGCGAGCAGTACTTC

clone size: -
D gene: -
J gene: TRBJ1-3
V gene: TRBV25-1
CDR3 protein: CASSGSASSGNTIYF
CDR3 DNA: TGTGCCAGCAGTGGATCAGCCTCCTCTGGAAACACCATATATTTT

clone size: -
D gene: -
J gene: TRBJ2-1
V gene: TRBV5-4
CDR3 protein: CASSLNGGNEQFF
CDR3 DNA: TGTGCCAGCAGCTTAAATGGAGGCAATGAGCAGTTCTTC

clone size: -
D gene: -
J gene: TRBJ2-1
V gene: TRBV25-1
CDR3 protein: CASSPVWDEQFF
CDR3 DNA: TGTGCCAGCAGTCCCGTGTGGGATGAGCAGTTCTTC

clone size: -
D gene: -
J gene: TRBJ2-1
V gene: TRBV10-3
CDR3 protein: CAISVSDHLYNEQFF
CDR3 DNA: TGTGCCATCAGTGTTAGTGACCACCTATACAATGAGCAGTTCTTC

clone size: few
D gene: TRBD2
J gene: TRBJ2-3
V gene: TRBV7-2
CDR3 protein: CASSTSGGRTDTQYF
CDR3 DNA: TGTGCCAGCAGCACTAGCGGGGGGAGAACAGATACGCAGTATTTT

clone size: -
D gene: TRBD2
J gene: TRBJ2-7
V gene: TRBV29-1
CDR3 protein: CSVSKGLAGGTYEQYF
CDR3 DNA: TGCAGCGTTTCAAAGGGGCTAGCGGGAGGGACCTACGAGCAGTACTTC

clone size: -
D gene: -
J gene: TRBJ2-7
V gene: TRBV7-6
CDR3 protein: CASSLVQGVTYEQYF
CDR3 DNA: TGTGCCAGCAGCTTAGTACAGGGTGTCACCTACGAGCAGTACTTC

clone size: -
D gene: -
J gene: TRBJ2-5
V gene: TRBV19
CDR3 protein: CASSIGGRETQYF
CDR3 DNA: TGTGCCAGTAGTATAGGGGGGAGAGAGACCCAGTACTTC

clone size: few
D gene: -
J gene: TRBJ2-5
V gene: TRBV29-1
CDR3 protein: CGGGSQETQYF
CDR3 DNA: TGTGGGGGTGGCAGCCAAGAGACCCAGTACTTC

clone size: -
D gene: -
J gene: TRBJ1-3
V gene: TRBV7-9
CDR3 protein: CASSFSQGRNAGNTIYF
CDR3 DNA: TGTGCCAGCAGCTTCTCGCAGGGAAGGAATGCTGGAAACACCATATATTTT

clone size: -
D gene: TRBD1
J gene: TRBJ2-6
V gene: TRBV5-1
CDR3 protein: CASSSPPGQGVTGANVLTF
CDR3 DNA: TGCGCCAGCAGCAGCCCGCCCGGACAGGGGGTGACCGGGGCCAACGTCCTGACTTTC

clone size: few
D gene: -
J gene: TRBJ2-7
V gene: TRBV7-3
CDR3 protein: CASKLRDGHYEQYF
CDR3 DNA: TGTGCCAGTAAACTGCGGGACGGACACTACGAGCAGTACTTC

clone size: -
D gene: TRBD1
J gene: TRBJ2-5
V gene: TRBV2
CDR3 protein: CASSATGQGAETQYF
CDR3 DNA: TGTGCCAGCAGTGCGACGGGACAGGGGGCTGAGACCCAGTACTTC

clone size: -
D gene: -
J gene: TRBJ2-5
V gene: TRBV11-1
CDR3 protein: CASSLANFQETQYF
CDR3 DNA: TGTGCCAGCAGCTTAGCCAACTTCCAAGAGACCCAGTACTTC

clone size: -
D gene: -
J gene: TRBJ2-1
V gene: TRBV29-1
CDR3 protein: CSANRRSGNEQFF
CDR3 DNA: TGCAGCGCCAACAGACGGTCGGGAAATGAGCAGTTCTTC

clone size: -
D gene: TRBD1
J gene: TRBJ1-2
V gene: TRBV19
CDR3 protein: CASSISQGAHGYTF
CDR3 DNA: TGTGCCAGTAGTATATCACAGGGGGCGCACGGCTACACCTTC

clone size: -
D gene: TRBD2
J gene: TRBJ2-5
V gene: TRBV7-3
CDR3 protein: CASSFGPAGGETQYF
CDR3 DNA: TGTGCCAGCAGCTTTGGGCCAGCGGGAGGGGAGACCCAGTACTTC

clone size: few
D gene: -
J gene: TRBJ2-5
V gene: TRBV18
CDR3 protein: CASSPVGETQYF
CDR3 DNA: TGTGCCAGCTCACCAGTGGGTGAGACCCAGTACTTC

clone size: -
D gene: -
J gene: TRBJ1-2
V gene: TRBV6-5
CDR3 protein: CASSYSNANYGYTF
CDR3 DNA: TGTGCCAGCAGTTACTCGAACGCCAACTATGGCTACACCTTC

clone size: -
D gene: -
J gene: TRBJ1-2
V gene: TRBV29-1
CDR3 protein: CSVDRGGGDYGYTF
CDR3 DNA: TGCAGCGTTGACCGCGGGGGAGGTGACTATGGCTACACCTTC

clone size: few
D gene: -
J gene: TRBJ1-2
V gene: TRBV14
CDR3 protein: CASSLSSHANYGYTF
CDR3 DNA: TGTGCCAGCAGTCTTTCTAGCCACGCTAACTATGGCTACACCTTC

clone size: -
D gene: -
J gene: TRBJ1-5
V gene: TRBV7-2
CDR3 protein: CASSLWDNQPQHF
CDR3 DNA: TGTGCCAGCAGCTTATGGGACAATCAGCCCCAGCATTTT

clone size: few
D gene: TRBD2
J gene: TRBJ2-7
V gene: TRBV6-6
CDR3 protein: CASSYAADSGSYEQYF
CDR3 DNA: TGTGCCAGCAGTTACGCGGCGGATAGCGGGAGTTACGAGCAGTACTTC

clone size: -
D gene: TRBD1
J gene: TRBJ1-2
V gene: TRBV10-2
CDR3 protein: CATTDRASVNYGYTF
CDR3 DNA: TGCGCCACCACCGACAGGGCCTCGGTTAACTATGGCTACACCTTC

clone size: once
D gene: -
J gene: TRBJ2-7
V gene: TRBV9
CDR3 protein: CASSRGGGRNEQYF
CDR3 DNA: TGTGCCAGCAGCCGTGGGGGAGGAAGGAACGAGCAGTACTTC

clone size: -
D gene: TRBD2
J gene: TRBJ2-3
V gene: TRBV7-8
CDR3 protein: CASSFGGGAEDTQYF
CDR3 DNA: TGTGCCAGCAGCTTCGGCGGGGGGGCCGAAGATACGCAGTATTTT

clone size: -
D gene: -
J gene: TRBJ2-2
V gene: TRBV29-1
CDR3 protein: CSVAVSFTGELFF
CDR3 DNA: TGCAGCGTTGCTGTCAGCTTTACCGGGGAGCTGTTTTTT

clone size: once
D gene: TRBD2
J gene: TRBJ2-1
V gene: TRBV29-1
CDR3 protein: CSVERLAVYNEQFF
CDR3 DNA: TGCAGCGTTGAAAGACTAGCGGTTTACAATGAGCAGTTCTTC

clone size: once
D gene: -
J gene: TRBJ2-7
V gene: TRBV14
CDR3 protein: CASSQVGSSRTYEQYF
CDR3 DNA: TGTGCCAGCAGCCAAGTTGGCTCCAGTCGGACCTACGAGCAGTACTTC

clone size: -
D gene: TRBD1
J gene: TRBJ2-1
V gene: TRBV15
CDR3 protein: CATSRGASGTGFYNEQFF
CDR3 DNA: TGTGCCACCAGCAGGGGAGCATCTGGGACAGGGTTCTACAATGAGCAGTTCTTC

clone size: few
D gene: TRBD2
J gene: TRBJ2-7
V gene: TRBV4-1
CDR3 protein: CASSLSGSSYEQYF
CDR3 DNA: TGCGCCAGCAGCCTTAGCGGGAGTTCCTACGAGCAGTACTTC

clone size: -
D gene: -
J gene: TRBJ2-7
V gene: TRBV28
CDR3 protein: CASSPGRPVQYF
CDR3 DNA: TGTGCCAGCAGTCCGGGACGGCCAGTGCAGTACTTC

clone size: -
D gene: -
J gene: TRBJ2-1
V gene: TRBV29-1
CDR3 protein: CSVEALQNEQFF
CDR3 DNA: TGCAGCGTTGAAGCTCTTCAAAATGAGCAGTTCTTC

clone size: few
D gene: -
J gene: TRBJ1-6
V gene: TRBV5-4
CDR3 protein: CASSLAGINSPLHF
CDR3 DNA: TGTGCCAGCAGCTTGGCAGGGATAAATTCACCCCTCCACTTT

clone size: -
D gene: -
J gene: TRBJ1-2
V gene: TRBV7-6
CDR3 protein: CASSPRTVSNYGYTF
CDR3 DNA: TGTGCCAGCAGCCCCCGGACTGTGAGTAACTATGGCTACACCTTC

clone size: once
D gene: TRBD1
J gene: TRBJ2-7
V gene: TRBV18
CDR3 protein: CASSPATGLYEQYF
CDR3 DNA: TGTGCCAGCTCACCTGCGACAGGGCTCTACGAGCAGTACTTC

clone size: -
D gene: -
J gene: TRBJ1-1
V gene: TRBV15
CDR3 protein: CATSREPATAFF
CDR3 DNA: TGTGCCACCAGCAGAGAGCCAGCTACAGCTTTCTTT

clone size: once
D gene: -
J gene: TRBJ2-1
V gene: TRBV5-1
CDR3 protein: CASSLGRNEQFF
CDR3 DNA: TGCGCCAGCAGCCTGGGACGCAATGAGCAGTTCTTC

clone size: -
D gene: -
J gene: TRBJ1-1
V gene: TRBV28
CDR3 protein: CASISWGRWTEAFF
CDR3 DNA: TGTGCCAGCATAAGCTGGGGGCGGTGGACTGAAGCTTTCTTT

clone size: -
D gene: TRBD1
J gene: TRBJ2-5
V gene: TRBV10-3
CDR3 protein: CAISYRGSQETQYF
CDR3 DNA: TGTGCCATCAGTTACAGGGGGTCCCAAGAGACCCAGTACTTC